These T cell receptor beta chains were read from a single sample in a study of T cells in Graves' hyperthyroidism and ophthalmopathy. MiXCR, applied by TCRdb to the multiplex PCR reads, yields one record per CDR3 protein. The table lists some 300,000 distinct CDR3 sequences, around a fifth of them singletons. Sequenced sample: blood. These receptors were taken from a man aged 50-60 years with Graves' ophthalmopathy. Each CDR3 is given with its conserved first and last residue. D genes are given only for firm matches. Only some rows state a clone size, as once, few, many or a class for expanded clones.

>few|TRBJ2-7|TRBD2|TRBV24-1
TGTGCCACCAGTGCGCCCGGGACTAGGGGCCGGGAGCAGTACTTC
CATSAPGTRGREQYF
>many|TRBJ2-7|TRBD2|TRBV11-2
TGTGCCAGCAGCATTAGCGGGAGGGCCTTTGGGCAGTACTTC
CASSISGRAFGQYF
>few|TRBJ2-7|TRBD1|TRBV19
TGTGCCAGTAGTATGGGGACAGGGGGGACCTACGAGCAGTACTTC
CASSMGTGGTYEQYF
>many|TRBJ2-7|TRBD1|TRBV20-1
TGCAGTGCTACGGGGACAGTCTCCTACGAGCAGTACTTC
CSATGTVSYEQYF
>.|TRBJ2-1|.|TRBV3-1
TGTGCCAGCAGCCAATCGCGGGACAATGAGCAGTTCTTC
CASSQSRDNEQFF
>many|TRBJ2-1|.|TRBV11-2
TGTGCCAGCAGCTTTAGTATCTATGAGCAGTTCTTC
CASSFSIYEQFF
>few|TRBJ2-7|.|TRBV4-1
TGCGCCAGCAGCCGAAAAGTTCGCGAGGGTTCTTACGAGCAGTACTTC
CASSRKVREGSYEQYF
>many|TRBJ2-7|TRBD2|TRBV5-1
TGCGCCAGCAGCTTGTCTCCCTTGACTAGCGGGAGCTCCTACGAGCAGTACTTC
CASSLSPLTSGSSYEQYF
>many|TRBJ2-1|TRBD2|TRBV7-2
TGTGCCAGCAGCTTAGCCCTATGGACTAGCGCCAAGCTGGATGAGCAGTTCTTC
CASSLALWTSAKLDEQFF
>many|TRBJ2-1|TRBD2|TRBV5-1
TGCGCCAGCAGCTTCTGGGCGGGAGGGGCCAATGAGCAGTTCTTC
CASSFWAGGANEQFF
>.|TRBJ2-7|.|TRBV12-3/TRBV12-4
TGTGCCAGCAGGGTCCTAGGGGCAGACTCCTACGAGCAGTACTTC
CASRVLGADSYEQYF
>.|TRBJ2-2|TRBD1|TRBV28
TGTGCCAGCAGGACAGGGGGCGAGGCCGGGGAGCTGTTTTTT
CASRTGGEAGELFF
>many|TRBJ2-5|.|TRBV6-1
TGTGCCAGCAGTGAACGGGGAGGGGGAGATAGCGGGACCCAGTACTTC
CASSERGGGDSGTQYF
>.|TRBJ1-5|TRBD1|TRBV9
TGTGCCAGCAGCGCCGGCGACAGGGGAGAGCCCCAGCATTTT
CASSAGDRGEPQHF
>.|TRBJ2-7|.|TRBV10-1
TGCGCCAGCAGTGAGTCGGACAGTGTTGCTAAGGACGAGCAGTACTTC
CASSESDSVAKDEQYF
>many|TRBJ2-2|TRBD2|TRBV11-2
TGTGCCAGCAGCTTAGAGGGGACTAGCGGGGAGCTGTTTTTT
CASSLEGTSGELFF
>many|TRBJ1-2|TRBD1|TRBV28
TGTGCCAGCAGTGTCGTCCGGACAGGGGGAGGCTATGGCTACACCTTC
CASSVVRTGGGYGYTF
>few|TRBJ2-1|TRBD2|TRBV12-5
TGTGCTAGTGGTCATAGCGGGAGGTCCTACAATGAGCAGTTCTTC
CASGHSGRSYNEQFF
>many|TRBJ2-7|TRBD2|TRBV20-1
TGCAGTGCGCACCCCCCCGGGACCCTAAGGAAATCTAGCGGGACCTTATACGAGCAGTACTTC
CSAHPPGTLRKSSGTLYEQYF
>many|TRBJ2-1|.|TRBV6-5
TGTGCCAGCAGTTACCGCCTGACTAGCTACAATGAGCAGTTCTTC
CASSYRLTSYNEQFF
>.|TRBJ1-1|.|TRBV20-1
TGCAGTGCCCTTAAAACGCCGGAAGCTTTCTTT
CSALKTPEAFF
>many|TRBJ1-1|.|TRBV5-1
TGCGCCAGCAGCTTACCGACGGAAACTGAAGCTTTCTTT
CASSLPTETEAFF
>many|TRBJ2-1|TRBD2|TRBV5-1
TGCGCCAGCAGCTTGGTGGGAGGGTTCAACAATGAGCAGTTCTTC
CASSLVGGFNNEQFF
>many|TRBJ2-7|TRBD2|TRBV11-3
TGTGCCAGCAGCTTGTCTGGGGGAGGGCCATACTCCTACGAGCAGTACTTC
CASSLSGGGPYSYEQYF
>many|TRBJ2-3|.|TRBV20-1
TGCAGTGCTAGAAGGAGCGACCATTCCACAGATACGCAGTATTTT
CSARRSDHSTDTQYF
>.|TRBJ1-3|.|TRBV7-2
.
CASSTRIRDEQYFGPDTIYF
>many|TRBJ1-2|.|TRBV7-8
TGTGCCAGCAGCTTCTCCCGACAGGCCTATGGCTACACCTTC
CASSFSRQAYGYTF
>few|TRBJ2-1|.|TRBV16
TGTGCCAGCAGCCCAATCGTAGGCTTTGAGCAGTTCTTC
CASSPIVGFEQFF
>.|TRBJ1-2|.|TRBV29-1
TGCAGCGTTGAACGGGAGAGGGTCGTAGGATATGGCTACACCTTC
CSVERERVVGYGYTF
>many|TRBJ1-1|.|TRBV3-1
TGTGCCAGCAGCCAGGGAACGGGGACTGAAGCTTTCTTT
CASSQGTGTEAFF
>once|TRBJ2-3|TRBD2|TRBV5-1
TGCGCCAGCGAGCGGGAGGGCGGAGATACGCAGTATTTT
CASEREGGDTQYF
>.|TRBJ1-4|.|TRBV12-3/TRBV12-4
TGTGCCAGCAGTTTCATCTCAACTAATGAAAAACTGTTTTTT
CASSFISTNEKLFF
>many|TRBJ2-7|.|TRBV30
TGTGCCTGGAGTTCCAAACATACTAAGGGGTCCTACGAGCAGTACTTC
CAWSSKHTKGSYEQYF
>many|TRBJ2-1|TRBD2|TRBV28
TGTGCCTACTCACGGGACTATTACAATGAGCAGTTCTTC
CAYSRDYYNEQFF
>few|TRBJ2-1|TRBD1|TRBV7-7
TGTGCTAGCAGCTTAGTCAGGGGACAGCCCAATGAGCAGTTCTTC
CASSLVRGQPNEQFF
>many|TRBJ1-1|.|TRBV18
TGTGCCAGCTCACCACCCCTTTTAGGCGGGAAGAACACTGAAGCTTTCTTT
CASSPPLLGGKNTEAFF
>few|TRBJ2-1|TRBD2|TRBV4-1
TGCGCCAGCAGCCCCCTCAGCGGGGGTTCCTACAATGAGCAGTTCTTC
CASSPLSGGSYNEQFF
>few|TRBJ2-5|.|TRBV7-9
TGTGCCAGCAGCTTAGGTGCAGCAGGGGAGACCCAGTACTTC
CASSLGAAGETQYF
>many|TRBJ2-7|TRBD2|TRBV18
TGTGCCAGCTCACCAACCGCGACGGGACTACTCTTTTCCTACGAGCAGTACTTC
CASSPTATGLLFSYEQYF
>many|TRBJ2-7|.|TRBV20-1
TGCAGTGCTACCGGGGACTCCTACGAGCAGTACTTC
CSATGDSYEQYF
>many|TRBJ1-5|.|TRBV5-1
TGCGCCAGCAGCTTGGATTGGGGAGAGGGTCAGCCCCAGCATTTT
CASSLDWGEGQPQHF